This TCR beta chain was retrieved from a study of blood T cell repertoires in COVID-19. Study as a whole: Whether acute or convalescent, the COVID-19 samples came from the United States, Italy and Spain. In each case, the material was cDNA or gDNA derived from T cells, B-cell-depleted T cells, or PBMCs.

Authors' data handling: It was from reference gene primer amplification that nucleated cell counts were estimated. Assay: immunoSEQ multiplex PCR; the TCRdb copy retains only in-frame clones and omits some. D and trimming were read from the DNA, whereas the V and J calls and clone size are those reported in that table. The data show some 200,000 clones, approximately 82% seen once. The germline V gene has CDR1 SNHLY and CDR2 FYNNEI. Trimming took 6 bases from V and 6 from J; bases not matched to a gene: 5. This CDR3 spans 14 amino acids. Source material: peripheral blood. This receptor was identified in a man aged 50 to 60 with active or convalescent COVID-19. This chain uses TRBV2 with TRBJ1-5, with 10 bases lining up with TRBD1. Here the CDR3 reads CASSATGGTQPQHF. CDR3 nucleotide sequence: TGTGCCAGCAGCGCGACAGGGGGCACTCAGCCCCAGCATTTT.